The 8 T cell receptor beta chains given below trace back to one sample, sequenced in a study of blood T cell repertoires in COVID-19. Here immunoSEQ multiplex PCR was the method, and the copy in TCRdb shows in-frame clones only, minus some. The sample contains around 140,000 clones, roughly 79% of which appear only once. Sequencing was performed on peripheral blood. The receptors here all came from a human donor in a cohort sampled during active COVID-19.

The CDR3 region has the DNA TGTGCCAGCAAGTTTCTGCGTGATCAGCCCCAGCATTTT. Translated: CASKFLRDQPQHF. This rearrangement joins TRBV2 to TRBJ1-5; D uncertain. Germline V lookup: CDR1 SNHLY, CDR2 FYNNEI. The CDR3 has 13 amino acids. Trimming cost V 7 bases and J 5 bases, with 12 bases left between them.

The chain recombines TRBV11-2 with TRBJ2-2; possibly TRBD2 for D (5 bases). V lost 1 base, J lost 6 bases, and 12 bases lay in between. CDR1 is SGHAT, CDR2 FQNNGV, per germline. The CDR3 is 15 amino acids. CDR3 amino acids: CASSLAWGASGELFF. In DNA, the CDR3 is TGTGCCAGCAGCTTAGCTTGGGGAGCGTCCGGGGAGCTGTTTTTT.

The CDR3 nucleotides read TGTGCCAGCACCTCCTTGGGCCGGACAGGGGAAAGGTACGAGCAGTACTTC. Translating it yields CASTSLGRTGERYEQYF. The chain combines TRBV11-2 with TRBJ2-7, with 9 bases that match TRBD1. Unmatched junction bases numbered 17, after V lost 7 bases and J lost 4 bases. The CDR3 consists of 17 residues. Per germline, CDR1 SGHAT and CDR2 FQNNGV. Looking up the rest from reference TRBV11-2 and TRBJ2-7 gives the full variable domain: EAGVAQSPRYKIIEKRQSVAFWCNPISGHATLYWYQQILGQGPKLLIQFQNNGVVDDSQLPKDRFSAERLKGVDSTLKIQPAKLEDSAVYLCASTSLGRTGERYEQYFGPGTRLTVT.

The rearrangement links TRBV19 to TRBJ1-3, with 10 nucleotides matching TRBD1. Trimming took 7 bases from V and 4 from J; bases not matched to a gene: 7. The germline gives CDR1 LNHDA, CDR2 SQIVND (reference sequence). There are 15 residues in the CDR3. The CDR3 protein is CASMGGQGFGNTIYF. The CDR3 DNA reads TGTGCCAGTATGGGGGGACAGGGGTTCGGAAACACCATATATTTT.

The chain uses TRBV3-1 (or the pseudogene TRBV3-2) and TRBJ2-3; D gene ambiguous. The length of the CDR3 is 15 residues. The ends were cut back, 1 base at V and 4 bases at J, with 12 bases in the middle. Germline V gene sequence: CDR1 LGHDT, CDR2 YNNKEL (reference sequence). CDR3 amino acids: CASSQAPDKADTQYF. The CDR3 DNA sequence: TGTGCCAGCAGCCAAGCCCCCGACAAGGCAGATACGCAGTATTTT.

J is TRBJ2-7 and V is TRBV6-2 or TRBV6-3; possibly TRBD1 for D (5 bases). The ends were cut back, 3 bases at V and 6 bases at J, with 15 bases in the middle. The CDR3 totals 14 residues. Germline V gene lookup returns CDR1 MNHEY and CDR2 SVGEGT. The CDR3 protein is CASSYGTQGFEQYF. DNA of the CDR3: TGTGCCAGCAGTTATGGCACTCAGGGATTCGAGCAGTACTTC.

The chain carries TRBV2 and TRBJ2-7; D ambiguous. V was pared by 6 bases and J by 1 base, with 7 bases between. Germline values: CDR1 SNHLY, CDR2 FYNNEI. This CDR3 has 12 residues. CDR3: CASRSRSYEQYF. CDR3 nucleotides: TGTGCCAGCAGGAGTAGATCCTACGAGCAGTACTTC.

The chain carries TRBV20-1 and TRBJ2-7; 9 nucleotides align to TRBD2. The germline CDR1 and CDR2 sequences are DFQATT and SNEGSKA (reference sequence). The CDR3 loop spans 17 amino acids. V lost 3 bases to trimming and J lost 2 bases; unmatched junction nucleotides: 14. CDR3 nucleotides: TGCAGTGCTAGTAAAGTGGCGGGAGGGCCGTCCCCCTACGAGCAGTACTTC. This sequence encodes CSASKVAGGPSPYEQYF.